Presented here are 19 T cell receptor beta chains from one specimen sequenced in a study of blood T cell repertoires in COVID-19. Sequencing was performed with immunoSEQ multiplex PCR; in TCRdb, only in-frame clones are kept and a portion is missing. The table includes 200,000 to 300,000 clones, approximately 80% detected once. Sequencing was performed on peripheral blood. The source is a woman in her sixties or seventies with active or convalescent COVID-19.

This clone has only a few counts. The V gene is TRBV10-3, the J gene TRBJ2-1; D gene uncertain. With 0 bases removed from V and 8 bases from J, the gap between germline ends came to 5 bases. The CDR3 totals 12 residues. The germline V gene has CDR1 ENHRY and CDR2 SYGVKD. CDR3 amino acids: CAISESVYEQFF. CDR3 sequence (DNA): TGTGCCATCAGTGAGTCCGTTTATGAGCAGTTCTTC.

CDR3 coding DNA: TGTGCCAGCAGCGAGGGACTAGCGGGGCCCTACGAGCAGTACGTC. Amino acids: CASSEGLAGPYEQYV. J is TRBJ2-7 and V is TRBV6-5, with 13 bases matching TRBD2. This CDR3 contains 15 residues. V trimming: 6 bases; J trimming: 2 bases; junction bases outside the gene matches: 4. From germline, CDR1 is MNHEY and CDR2 SVGAGI.

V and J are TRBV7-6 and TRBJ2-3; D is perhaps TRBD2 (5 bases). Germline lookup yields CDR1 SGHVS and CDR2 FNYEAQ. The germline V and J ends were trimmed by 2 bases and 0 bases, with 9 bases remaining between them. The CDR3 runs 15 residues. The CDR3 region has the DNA TGTGCCAGCAGCTTAAAGGGCGGGAGCACAGATACGCAGTATTTT. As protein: CASSLKGGSTDTQYF.

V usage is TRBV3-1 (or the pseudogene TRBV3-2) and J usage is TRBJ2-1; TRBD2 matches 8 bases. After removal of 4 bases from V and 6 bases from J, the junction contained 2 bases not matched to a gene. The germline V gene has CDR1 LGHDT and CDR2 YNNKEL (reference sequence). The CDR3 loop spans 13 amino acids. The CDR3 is CASSRTSTNEQFF. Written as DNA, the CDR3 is TGTGCCAGCAGCCGGACTAGCACCAATGAGCAGTTCTTC.

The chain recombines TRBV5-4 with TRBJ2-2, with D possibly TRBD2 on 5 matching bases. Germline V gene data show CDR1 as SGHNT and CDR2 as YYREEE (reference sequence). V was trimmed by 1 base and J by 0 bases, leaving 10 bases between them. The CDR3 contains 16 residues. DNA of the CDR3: TGTGCCAGCAGCTTGCGGGGATCGGCGAACACCGGGGAGCTGTTTTTT. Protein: CASSLRGSANTGELFF.

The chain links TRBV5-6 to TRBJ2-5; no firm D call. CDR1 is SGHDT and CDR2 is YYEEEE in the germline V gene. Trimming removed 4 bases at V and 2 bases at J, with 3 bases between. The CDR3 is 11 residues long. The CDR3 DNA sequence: TGTGCCAGCAGCCGTCAAGAGACCCAGTACTTC. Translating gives CASSRQETQYF.

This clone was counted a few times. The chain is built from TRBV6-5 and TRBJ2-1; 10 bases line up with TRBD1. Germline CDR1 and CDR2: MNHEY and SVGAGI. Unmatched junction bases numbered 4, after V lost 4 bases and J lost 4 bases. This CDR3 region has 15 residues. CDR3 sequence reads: CASSSGTGEYNEQFF. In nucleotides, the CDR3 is TGTGCCAGCAGTTCGGGGACAGGGGAATACAATGAGCAGTTCTTC.

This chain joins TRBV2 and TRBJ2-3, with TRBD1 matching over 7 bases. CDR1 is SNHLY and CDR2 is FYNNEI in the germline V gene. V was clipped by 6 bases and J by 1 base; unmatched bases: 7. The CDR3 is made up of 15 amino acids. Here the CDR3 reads CASRPHRGGTDTQYF. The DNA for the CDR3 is TGTGCCAGCAGACCTCACAGGGGCGGCACAGATACGCAGTATTTT.

In nucleotides, the CDR3 is TGCGCCAGCAGTGAACTTCGGACTAGCATCCACGAGCAGTACTTC. Translation gives CASSELRTSIHEQYF. The chain recombines TRBV10-2 with TRBJ2-7; TRBD2 matches 8 bases. Germline assignment: CDR1 WSHSY and CDR2 SAAADI. This CDR3 is 15 amino acids long. Trimming at V came to 3 bases and at J to 5 bases, leaving 9 bases not matched to a gene.

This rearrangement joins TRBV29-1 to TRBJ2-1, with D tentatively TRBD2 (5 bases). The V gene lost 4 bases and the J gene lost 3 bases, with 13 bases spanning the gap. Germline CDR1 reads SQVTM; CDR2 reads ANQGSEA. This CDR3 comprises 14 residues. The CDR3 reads CSVAPSGFYNEQFF. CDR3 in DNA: TGCAGCGTTGCCCCATCGGGGTTCTACAATGAGCAGTTCTTC.

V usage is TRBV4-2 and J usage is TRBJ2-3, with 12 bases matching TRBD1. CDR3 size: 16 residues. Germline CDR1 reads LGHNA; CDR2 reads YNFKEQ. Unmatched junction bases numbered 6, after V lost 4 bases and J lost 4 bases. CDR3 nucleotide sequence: TGTGCCAGCAGCCTGTGGGACAGGGGGCTTTCAGATACGCAGTATTTT. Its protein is CASSLWDRGLSDTQYF.

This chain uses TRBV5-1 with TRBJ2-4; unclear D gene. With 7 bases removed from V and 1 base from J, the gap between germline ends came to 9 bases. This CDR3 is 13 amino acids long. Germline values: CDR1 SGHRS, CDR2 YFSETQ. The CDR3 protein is CASVPSAKNIQYF. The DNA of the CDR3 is TGCGCCAGCGTCCCTTCGGCCAAAAACATTCAGTACTTC.

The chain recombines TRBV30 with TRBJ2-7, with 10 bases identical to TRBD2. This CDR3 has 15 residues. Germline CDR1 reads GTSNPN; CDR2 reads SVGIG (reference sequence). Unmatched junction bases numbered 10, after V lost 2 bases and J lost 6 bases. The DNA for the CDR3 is TGTGCCTGGAGTCGGCTAGCGGGAGTCCAAGGCGAGCAGTACTTC. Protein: CAWSRLAGVQGEQYF. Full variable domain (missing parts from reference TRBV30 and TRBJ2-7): SQTIHQWPATLVQPVGSPLSLECTVEGTSNPNLYWYRQAAGRGLQLLFYSVGIGQISSEVPQNLSASRPQDRQFILSSKKLLLSDSGFYLCAWSRLAGVQGEQYFGPGTRLTVT.

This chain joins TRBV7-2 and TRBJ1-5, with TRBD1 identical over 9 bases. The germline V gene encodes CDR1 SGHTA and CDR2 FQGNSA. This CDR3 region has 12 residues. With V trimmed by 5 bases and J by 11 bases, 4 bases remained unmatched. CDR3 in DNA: TGTGCCAGCAGCCCCGACAGGGGGTCCCAGCATTTT. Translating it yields CASSPDRGSQHF.

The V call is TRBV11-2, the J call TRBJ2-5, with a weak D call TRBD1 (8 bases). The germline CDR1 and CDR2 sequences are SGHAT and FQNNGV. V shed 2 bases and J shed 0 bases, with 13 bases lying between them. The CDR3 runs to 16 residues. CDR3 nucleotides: TGTGCCAGCAGCTTAAACACAGGGGGGGACCAAGAGACCCAGTACTTC. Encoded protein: CASSLNTGGDQETQYF.

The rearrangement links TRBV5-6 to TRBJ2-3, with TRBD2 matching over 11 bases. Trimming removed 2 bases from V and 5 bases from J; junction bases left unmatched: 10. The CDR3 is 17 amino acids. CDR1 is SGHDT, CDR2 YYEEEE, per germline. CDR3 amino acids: CASSFRSSGRAKDTQYF. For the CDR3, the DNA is TGTGCCAGCAGCTTTAGGAGTAGCGGGAGGGCAAAAGATACGCAGTATTTT. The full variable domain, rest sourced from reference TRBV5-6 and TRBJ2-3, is DAGVTQSPTHLIKTRGQQVTLRCSPKSGHDTVSWYQQALGQGPQFIFQYYEEEERQRGNFPDRFSGHQFPNYSSELNVNALLLGDSALYLCASSFRSSGRAKDTQYFGPGTRLTVL.

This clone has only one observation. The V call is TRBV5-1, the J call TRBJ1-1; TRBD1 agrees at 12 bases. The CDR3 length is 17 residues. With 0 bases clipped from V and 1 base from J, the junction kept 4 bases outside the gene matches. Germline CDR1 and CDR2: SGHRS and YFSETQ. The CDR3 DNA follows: TGCGCCAGCAGCTTGGAGGGACAGGGGGCCCCGAACACTGAAGCTTTCTTT. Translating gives CASSLEGQGAPNTEAFF. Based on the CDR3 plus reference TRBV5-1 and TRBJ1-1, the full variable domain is KAGVTQTPRYLIKTRGQQVTLSCSPISGHRSVSWYQQTPGQGLQFLFEYFSETQRNKGNFPGRFSGRQFSNSRSEMNVSTLELGDSALYLCASSLEGQGAPNTEAFFGQGTRLTVV.

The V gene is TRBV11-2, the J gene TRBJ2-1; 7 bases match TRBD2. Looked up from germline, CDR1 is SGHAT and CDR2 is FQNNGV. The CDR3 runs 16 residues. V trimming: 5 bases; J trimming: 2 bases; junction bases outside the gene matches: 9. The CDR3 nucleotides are TGTGCCAGCAGCCCGTTGGGAGGGAGGGCCTACAATGAGCAGTTCTTC. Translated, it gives CASSPLGGRAYNEQFF.

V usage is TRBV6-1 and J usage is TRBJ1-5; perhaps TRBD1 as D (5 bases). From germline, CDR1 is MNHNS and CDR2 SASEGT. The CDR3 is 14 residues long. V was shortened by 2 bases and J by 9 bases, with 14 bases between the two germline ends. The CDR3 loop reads CASSELRDYRPQHF. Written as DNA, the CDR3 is TGTGCCAGCAGTGAACTAAGGGACTATCGGCCCCAGCATTTT.